This entry lists 26 T cell receptor beta chains sequenced from one sample in a study of CD8 T cells in Susac syndrome. RNA was extracted with the RNeasy kit, and a quantity of about 0.5 to 1 ug was reverse transcribed using random hexamers. TCRdb reprocessed the immunoSEQ multiplex PCR reads via MiXCR and lists one record per CDR3 protein. The sample lists about 110,000 distinct CDR3 sequences; approximately 94% were seen once. Material for sequencing was CD8+ T cells from PBMCs. Every receptor here comes from a human donor with Susac syndrome.

The gene calls are TRBV11-2 and TRBJ1-1; D uncertain. The V end was cut by 4 bases, the J end by 1 base, with 19 bases between. Germline V CDR1 and CDR2: SGHAT, FQNNGV. CDR3 length: 17 amino acids. CDR3 DNA: TGTGCCAGCAGCTCCGCTCCCTCCCTGATTCCGAACACTGAAGCTTTCTTT. Protein product: CASSSAPSLIPNTEAFF.

The chain recombines TRBV29-1 with TRBJ2-1, with 16 nucleotides matching TRBD2. The V gene's germline CDR1 is SQVTM and CDR2 ANQGSEA. The V gene end was trimmed by 5 bases and the J gene end by 0 bases; junction bases not matched to a gene: 4. This CDR3 has 17 amino acids. CDR3 sequence (DNA): TGCAGCGTTCCGGGACTAGCGGGGGGGAGCTCCTACAATGAGCAGTTCTTC. Protein product: CSVPGLAGGSSYNEQFF.

This rearrangement joins TRBV2 to TRBJ2-7; the D call may be TRBD1 or TRBD2 (6 bases each). From germline, CDR1 is SNHLY and CDR2 FYNNEI. V lost 8 bases to trimming and J lost 2 bases, with 10 bases between them. CDR3 size: 12 residues. The CDR3 DNA sequence: TGTGCCAGCCAAGGGGGGCCCTACGAGCAGTACTTC. Translating it yields CASQGGPYEQYF.

The chain is built from TRBV13 and TRBJ2-5, with TRBD2 identical over 7 bases. The CDR3 covers 14 residues. V was clipped by 5 bases and J by 2 bases; unmatched bases: 5. Germline CDR1 PRHDT, CDR2 FYEKMQ (reference sequence). CDR3 nucleotide sequence: TGTGCCAGCAGCCCGAGCGGGACGCAAGAGACCCAGTACTTC. Translation gives CASSPSGTQETQYF.

The chain has TRBV19 and TRBJ2-1, with D perhaps TRBD1 (8 bases). The CDR3 runs to 14 residues. V was cut by 7 bases and J by 7 bases, with 17 bases left in between. The germline gives CDR1 LNHDA, CDR2 SQIVND (reference sequence). The CDR3 protein is CASTTGGGGNEQFF. DNA of the CDR3: TGTGCCAGTACCACAGGGGGAGGGGGTAATGAGCAGTTCTTC.

The rearrangement links TRBV14 to TRBJ2-7, with D maybe TRBD2 (5 bases). The CDR3 sequence is 14 residues long. Trimming took off 4 bases at V and 2 bases at J, with 12 bases between the two ends. Looked up from germline, CDR1 is SGHDN and CDR2 is FVKESK. Here the CDR3 reads CASSRRENPYEQYF. The CDR3 DNA is TGTGCCAGCAGCCGAAGGGAGAACCCCTACGAGCAGTACTTC.

The V and J genes are TRBV25-1 and TRBJ2-5; 7 nucleotides align to TRBD1. Germline V gene sequence: CDR1 MGHDK, CDR2 SYGVNS. The CDR3 runs 11 residues. The J segment lost 4 bases and the V segment lost 9 bases, leaving 2 bases of the junction unmatched. The CDR3 region is CARTGIETQYF. The DNA for the CDR3 is TGTGCCAGGACAGGGATAGAGACCCAGTACTTC.

The chain joins TRBV4-3 to TRBJ2-1; D is perhaps TRBD2 (6 bases). This CDR3 comprises 13 residues. Per germline, CDR1 LGHNA and CDR2 YSLEER. V lost 3 bases and J lost 9, with 12 bases in between. CDR3 in amino acids: CASSQTGGSEQFF. The CDR3 coding sequence is TGCGCCAGCAGCCAGACTGGGGGGAGTGAGCAGTTCTTC.

The J gene is TRBJ1-1, the V gene TRBV20-1, with 8 bases fitting TRBD1. The CDR3 extends over 15 amino acids. V was clipped by 6 bases and J by 1 base; unmatched bases: 10. Looked up from germline, CDR1 is DFQATT and CDR2 is SNEGSKA (reference sequence). The CDR3 loop reads CSAHSRGRGNTEAFF. The CDR3 coding sequence is TGCAGTGCCCATTCCAGGGGGCGGGGGAACACTGAAGCTTTCTTT.

This chain uses TRBV11-2 with TRBJ2-7; the match to TRBD1 covers 8 bases. The germline V gene encodes CDR1 SGHAT and CDR2 FQNNGV. The CDR3 totals 14 residues. J lost 0 bases, V lost 5 bases, and 3 bases had no gene match. CDR3: CASSGGTGSYEQYF. CDR3 bases: TGTGCCAGCAGCGGTGGGACAGGCTCCTACGAGCAGTACTTC. Complete variable domain (other parts from reference TRBV11-2 and TRBJ2-7): EAGVAQSPRYKIIEKRQSVAFWCNPISGHATLYWYQQILGQGPKLLIQFQNNGVVDDSQLPKDRFSAERLKGVDSTLKIQPAKLEDSAVYLCASSGGTGSYEQYFGPGTRLTVT.

This sequence joins TRBV13 and TRBJ2-1, with TRBD2 as a possible D gene (7 bases). Per germline, CDR1 PRHDT and CDR2 FYEKMQ (reference sequence). V was clipped by 6 bases and J by 5 bases, with 14 bases between them. The CDR3 loop spans 14 amino acids. The CDR3 sequence: CASRQRGGNNEQFF. CDR3 DNA sequence: TGTGCCAGCAGGCAAAGGGGGGGGAACAATGAGCAGTTCTTC.

The rearrangement links TRBV29-1 to TRBJ1-1; D remains ambiguous. This CDR3 region has 12 residues. Germline V gene lookup returns CDR1 SQVTM and CDR2 ANQGSEA. Trimming shortened V by 4 bases and J by 4 bases, and 10 bases separated the two germline ends. In DNA, the CDR3 is TGCAGCGTTGGTGAGGGCGGCACTGAAGCTTTCTTT. Its translation: CSVGEGGTEAFF.

The chain has TRBV15 and TRBJ2-1; 7 positions match TRBD2. The J segment lost 8 bases and the V segment lost 4 bases, leaving 11 bases of the junction unmatched. The CDR3 is made up of 15 amino acids. In germline, CDR1 is LNHNV, CDR2 YYDKDF (reference sequence). CDR3: CATSTMGGIKDEQFF. The CDR3 nucleotides read TGTGCCACCAGCACCATGGGGGGGATCAAGGATGAGCAGTTCTTC.

The chain is built from TRBV20-1 and TRBJ2-1; D is perhaps TRBD2 (6 bases). This CDR3 comprises 17 residues. The germline V gene encodes CDR1 DFQATT and CDR2 SNEGSKA (reference sequence). V lost 7 bases to trimming and J lost 2 bases, with 24 bases between them. The CDR3 sequence: CSGTERARLSAYNEQFF. CDR3 in DNA: TGCAGTGGGACTGAGCGGGCCCGACTAAGTGCCTACAATGAGCAGTTCTTC.

V and J are TRBV7-6 and TRBJ2-3; 8 nucleotides agree with TRBD2. Trimming cost V 6 bases and J 1 base; bases outside gene matches: 0. The CDR3 totals 13 residues. The germline gives CDR1 SGHVS, CDR2 FNYEAQ. CDR3 DNA: TGTGCCAGCAGAGCGGGGGGCACAGATACGCAGTATTTT. It translates to CASRAGGTDTQYF.

This chain links TRBV12-3 or TRBV12-4 with TRBJ2-5; TRBD2 is a possible D gene (7 bases). The CDR3 runs 14 residues. V shed 5 bases and J shed 2 bases, with 12 bases lying between them. This CDR3 reads CASSLGGGQETQYF. CDR3 bases: TGTGCCAGCAGTCTAGGGGGAGGGCAAGAGACCCAGTACTTC.

This chain connects TRBV20-1 to TRBJ2-6; TRBD1 matches at 7 bases. Germline lookup yields CDR1 DFQATT and CDR2 SNEGSKA (reference sequence). The CDR3 has 15 residues. The V gene end was trimmed by 1 base and the J gene end by 4 bases; junction bases not matched to a gene: 4. The chain's CDR3 is CSARATGQGANVLTF. CDR3 nucleotides: TGCAGTGCTAGAGCGACAGGGCAAGGGGCCAACGTCCTGACTTTC.

The chain has TRBV6-1 and TRBJ1-1; tentatively, D is TRBD1 (6 bases). This CDR3 region has 15 residues. Germline values: CDR1 MNHNS, CDR2 SASEGT. The CDR3: CATHGWGRGDTEAFF. CDR3 in DNA: TGTGCTACCCACGGATGGGGAAGGGGGGACACTGAAGCTTTCTTT.

V and J are TRBV12-3 or TRBV12-4 and TRBJ2-5; TRBD1 matches at 8 bases. The CDR3 consists of 16 residues. Trimming cost V 5 bases and J 2 bases; bases outside gene matches: 10. In nucleotides, the CDR3 is TGTGCCAGCAGTCCAGGGACAGGATGGAGGCAAGAGACCCAGTACTTC. Residues: CASSPGTGWRQETQYF.

V is TRBV20-1 and J is TRBJ2-7; 7 bases fit TRBD1. The V gene end was trimmed by 1 base and the J gene end by 4 bases; junction bases not matched to a gene: 10. The length of the CDR3 is 15 residues. CDR1 and CDR2 from the germline V gene are DFQATT and SNEGSKA (reference sequence). The CDR3 coding sequence is TGCAGTGCTAGAGCCCCGGGACAGCGACCATACGAGCAGTACTTC. Amino acids: CSARAPGQRPYEQYF.

J is TRBJ2-1 and V is TRBV14, with no clear D. This CDR3 is built from 14 residues. V was shortened by 1 base and J by 6 bases, with 10 bases between the two germline ends. From germline, CDR1 is SGHDN and CDR2 FVKESK. CDR3 sequence (DNA): TGTGCCAGCAGCCAAGTCTCTAACGGCAATGAGCAGTTCTTC. It encodes CASSQVSNGNEQFF.

V and J are TRBV10-3 and TRBJ1-2, with D unresolved. Looked up from germline, CDR1 is ENHRY and CDR2 is SYGVKD. V was shortened by 6 bases and J by 1 base, with 15 bases between the two germline ends. The CDR3 contains 15 residues. The CDR3 here is CAIRDEGTLNYGYTF. The CDR3 DNA reads as TGTGCCATCAGGGATGAGGGAACACTTAACTATGGCTACACCTTC.

The gene calls are TRBV9 and TRBJ1-6, with a possible D match to TRBD1 (6 bases). V lost 4 bases and J 9 bases, leaving 17 bases between the germline ends. The length of the CDR3 is 15 residues. Germline CDR1 reads SGDLS; CDR2 reads YYNGEE. The CDR3, as DNA: TGTGCCAGCAGCCCCGACAGGAGCGACGGTTCACCCCTCCACTTT. It yields the protein CASSPDRSDGSPLHF. Using reference TRBV9 and TRBJ1-6 for the parts outside the CDR3, the full variable domain is DSGVTQTPKHLITATGQRVTLRCSPRSGDLSVYWYQQSLDQGLQFLIQYYNGEERAKGNILERFSAQQFPDLHSELNLSSLELGDSALYFCASSPDRSDGSPLHFGNGTRLTVT.

The V and J genes are TRBV19 and TRBJ2-6; possibly TRBD1 or TRBD2 for D (5 bases each). There are 15 residues in the CDR3. The V gene's germline CDR1 is LNHDA and CDR2 SQIVND (reference sequence). Trimming took off 8 bases at V and 0 bases at J, with 11 bases between the two ends. The CDR3 is CASSGSLSGANVLTF. DNA for the CDR3: TGTGCCAGTTCAGGGAGCCTCTCTGGGGCCAACGTCCTGACTTTC.

Here the CDR3 DNA reads TGTGCCACCAGTGAGAGCAGTACGAATCAGCCCCAGCATTTT. It is translated as CATSESSTNQPQHF. The J gene is TRBJ1-5, the V gene TRBV24-1; no clear D. V dropped 4 bases and J dropped 4 bases, with 10 bases sitting between them. The germline CDR1 and CDR2 sequences are KGHDR and SFDVKD. The CDR3 totals 14 residues.

The rearrangement joins TRBV6-5 to TRBJ2-6; D gene unclear. The CDR3 spans 14 residues. The germline V gene encodes CDR1 MNHEY and CDR2 SVGAGI. The V end was cut by 6 bases, the J end by 0 bases, with 6 bases between. For the CDR3, the DNA is TGTGCCAGCAGCCCTCTCTCTGGGGCCAACGTCCTGACTTTC. Translation gives CASSPLSGANVLTF.